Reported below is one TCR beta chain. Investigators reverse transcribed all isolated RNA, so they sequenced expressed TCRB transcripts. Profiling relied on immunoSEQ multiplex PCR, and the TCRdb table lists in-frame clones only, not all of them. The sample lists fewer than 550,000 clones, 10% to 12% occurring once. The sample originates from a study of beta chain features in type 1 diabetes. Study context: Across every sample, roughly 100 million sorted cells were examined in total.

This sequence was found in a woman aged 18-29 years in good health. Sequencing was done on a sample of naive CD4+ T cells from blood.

The CDR3 reads CASSAFGGNQPQHF. The CDR3 DNA sequence: TGTGCCAGCAGCGCATTTGGAGGCAATCAGCCCCAGCATTTT. The chain couples TRBV9 to TRBJ1-5; D gene ambiguous. CDR3 length: 14 residues. Trimming pared 3 bases from V and 2 bases from J, leaving 9 bases between. Germline-derived CDR1 and CDR2 are SGDLS and YYNGEE.